This T cell receptor beta chain was observed in a study of CXCR3-negative and CXCR3-positive naive CD8 T cells. This CDR3 comprises 14 residues. CDR1 and CDR2 (germline): MDHEN, SYDVKM. The libraries of TRB cDNA were prepared using 5' RACE with UMI labels. TCRdb reprocessed the 5' RACE reads and stores each CDR3 protein as one record, lacking DNA. The listing records some 130,000 distinct CDR3 sequences. The TCR was taken from a human donor in good health. Some clones in this sample may be carry-over from other donors' samples. The chain joins TRBV28 to TRBJ2-2; the D call of TRBD1 rests on TCRdb alone, since no DNA is present to check it. Sequenced: naive CXCR3- CD8+ T cells from blood. As to subset: CD45RO-CCR7+CD27+CD95- naive CD8+ T cells lacking CXCR3 (TNR3-). The CDR3 loop is CASSLYKGAGELFF.